The 31 T cell receptor beta chains below come from one sample, sequenced in a study of T cell clonotyping in hematopoietic cell transplantation. Libraries were prepared by immunoSEQ multiplex PCR; TCRdb keeps only in-frame clonotypes and omits some of them. The sample carries some 15,000 clones, more than 70% recorded once. The material was PBMCs, obtained 100 days after allogeneic stem cell transplant. All receptors derive from a male patient aged 60 to 75 who had an allogeneic stem cell transplant from a related donor, so the T cells may come from the graft donor. Some clones in this sample may be carry-over from other donors' samples.

The chain is built from TRBV19 and TRBJ2-1, with 8 bases matching TRBD2. This CDR3 spans 14 amino acids. CDR1 is LNHDA and CDR2 is SQIVND in the germline V gene (reference sequence). After removal of 3 bases from V and 9 bases from J, the junction contained 7 bases not matched to a gene. The CDR3 is CASSMGGGPSEQFF. CDR3 DNA: TGTGCCAGTAGTATGGGCGGGGGGCCCAGTGAGCAGTTCTTC.

The V call is TRBV27, the J call TRBJ1-1; maybe TRBD1 (5 bases). Germline V lookup: CDR1 MNHEY, CDR2 SMNVEV (reference sequence). CDR3 size: 16 residues. V was clipped by 2 bases and J by 4 bases, with 17 bases between them. CDR3 in DNA: TGTGCCAGCAGTTTAGGTTACGGGACGAGTGCCACTGAAGCTTTCTTT. Translation gives CASSLGYGTSATEAFF.

This sequence joins TRBV11-3 and TRBJ2-5; 7 nucleotides line up with TRBD1. This CDR3 has 14 amino acids. From germline, CDR1 is SGHNT and CDR2 YENEEA. The V and J ends lost 2 bases and 2 bases, in that order; junction bases with no gene match: 2. The CDR3 region has the DNA TGTGCCAGCAGCTTAAGGACAGGACAAGAGACCCAGTACTTC. Translation: CASSLRTGQETQYF.

The count of this clone is one. The rearrangement links TRBV6-4 to TRBJ2-7; TRBD1 matches at 9 bases. V shed 0 bases, J shed 6 bases, and the junction held 0 bases outside the gene matches. CDR3 length: 13 residues. Germline lookup yields CDR1 MRHNA and CDR2 SNTAGT. This chain's CDR3 is CASSDSDRGEQYF. CDR3 bases: TGTGCCAGCAGTGACTCGGACAGGGGCGAGCAGTACTTC.

The CDR3 nucleotides are TGTGCCAGTAGTATCGGGCAGGAGAACACTGAAGCTTTCTTT. This encodes CASSIGQENTEAFF. The J gene is TRBJ1-1, the V gene TRBV19; no definite D call. This CDR3 has 14 residues. Germline V gene data show CDR1 as LNHDA and CDR2 as SQIVND (reference sequence). V lost 3 bases and J lost 1, with 9 bases in between.

CDR3 amino acids: CASSYSAGGRQPQHF. The CDR3 DNA sequence: TGTGCCAGCAGTTACTCGGCAGGGGGCAGGCAGCCCCAGCATTTT. The genes are TRBV6-5 and TRBJ1-5; the match to TRBD1 covers 8 bases. V dropped 0 bases and J dropped 7; count of bases not matched to a gene: 5. The germline CDR1 and CDR2 sequences are MNHEY and SVGAGI. The CDR3 covers 15 residues.

This chain links TRBV5-1 with TRBJ2-3, with 13 nucleotides matching TRBD2. Germline CDR1 reads SGHRS; CDR2 reads YFSETQ. The CDR3 contains 17 residues. The J segment lost 2 bases and the V segment lost 2 bases, leaving 5 bases of the junction unmatched. This chain's CDR3 is CASSFGLAGAVTDTQYF. CDR3 DNA: TGCGCCAGCAGCTTCGGACTAGCGGGGGCGGTCACAGATACGCAGTATTTT.

This clone was observed once. V gene TRBV5-1 combines with J gene TRBJ2-7, with 9 bases that match TRBD1. Trimming took 4 bases from V and 0 from J; bases not matched to a gene: 2. Per the germline V gene, CDR1 is SGHRS and CDR2 is YFSETQ. The CDR3 is 14 residues long. The CDR3 sequence: CASSLGQGSYEQYF. The DNA of the CDR3 is TGCGCCAGCAGCCTGGGACAGGGCTCCTACGAGCAGTACTTC.

The V and J genes are TRBV6-9 and TRBJ2-6; D is unresolved. The length of the CDR3 is 18 residues. Trimming cost V 5 bases and J 5 bases, with 22 bases left between them. The germline V gene has CDR1 MNHGY and CDR2 SVAAGI. The CDR3 loop is CASSILKPRQSRANVLTF. CDR3 nucleotides: TGTGCCAGCAGTATTTTAAAGCCTCGACAAAGTCGGGCCAACGTCCTGACTTTC.

The V gene is TRBV6-6, the J gene TRBJ1-2; D remains ambiguous. Trimming pared 4 bases from V and 3 bases from J, leaving 6 bases between. The germline V gene has CDR1 MNHNY and CDR2 SVGAGI (reference sequence). CDR3 length: 12 residues. This CDR3 is CASSSDDYGYTF. The DNA of the CDR3 is TGTGCCAGCAGTTCAGATGACTATGGCTACACCTTC.

The genes are TRBV30 and TRBJ1-1, with a weak D call TRBD1 (6 bases). CDR3 length: 14 amino acids. V was cut by 3 bases and J by 5 bases, with 16 bases left in between. From germline, CDR1 is GTSNPN and CDR2 SVGIG (reference sequence). CDR3 DNA sequence: TGTGCCTGGAGAGCCCCGGGGGCCTGGACTGAAGCTTTCTTT. Protein product: CAWRAPGAWTEAFF.

The chain uses TRBV18 and TRBJ2-1, with D perhaps matching TRBD1 or TRBD2 (5 bases each). The CDR3 runs to 13 residues. The ends were cut back, 3 bases at V and 6 bases at J, with 9 bases in the middle. The germline V gene has CDR1 KGHSH and CDR2 LQKENI. CDR3 residues: CASSPGPSNEQFF. In DNA form, the CDR3 reads TGTGCCAGCTCACCGGGACCGAGCAATGAGCAGTTCTTC.

This chain uses TRBV4-3 with TRBJ2-7, with D unresolved. V lost 0 bases and J 3 bases, leaving 12 bases between the germline ends. The germline CDR1 and CDR2 sequences are LGHNA and YSLEER. The CDR3 is 15 residues long. The DNA of the CDR3 is TGCGCCAGCAGCCAAGATTCTAATCCATTCTACGAGCAGTACTTC. This sequence encodes CASSQDSNPFYEQYF.

This chain connects TRBV30 to TRBJ1-3, with a possible D match to TRBD1 (5 bases). CDR3 length: 16 residues. Germline V gene lookup returns CDR1 GTSNPN and CDR2 SVGIG (reference sequence). V lost 0 bases and J lost 7, with 19 bases in between. CDR3 DNA: TGTGCCTGGAGTGTACCCTTCACTTTCGAGGGGAACACCATATATTTT. This sequence encodes CAWSVPFTFEGNTIYF.

The rearrangement uses TRBV5-4 and TRBJ1-2; maybe TRBD1 (5 bases). This CDR3 has 15 amino acids. Trimming pared 1 base from V and 3 bases from J, leaving 13 bases between. Germline V gene lookup returns CDR1 SGHNT and CDR2 YYREEE (reference sequence). The DNA of the CDR3 is TGTGCCAGCAGCTTGAGCCGCGGGGCGGACTATGGCTACACCTTC. This gives the protein CASSLSRGADYGYTF. The entire variable domain, with the rest obtained from reference TRBV5-4 and TRBJ1-2, is as follows: ETGVTQSPTHLIKTRGQQVTLRCSSQSGHNTVSWYQQALGQGPQFIFQYYREEENGRGNFPPRFSGLQFPNYSSELNVNALELDDSALYLCASSLSRGADYGYTFGSGTRLTVV.

The chain combines TRBV7-2 with TRBJ2-2, with D perhaps given as TRBD1 or TRBD2 (5 bases each). CDR3 length: 15 residues. Germline lookup yields CDR1 SGHTA and CDR2 FQGNSA. V lost 5 bases to trimming and J lost 2 bases, with 12 bases between them. CDR3 DNA sequence: TGTGCCAGCAGCGAGGGACCGTTAAACACCGGGGAGCTGTTTTTT. Protein product: CASSEGPLNTGELFF.

The chain has TRBV7-2 and TRBJ1-5; the D gene is possibly TRBD1 (5 bases). The CDR3 consists of 13 residues. Germline CDR1 SGHTA, CDR2 FQGNSA. The V gene lost 4 bases and the J gene lost 5 bases, with 9 bases spanning the gap. CDR3 sequence reads: CASSSDSYQPQHF. CDR3 nucleotides: TGTGCCAGCAGCTCAGACAGTTATCAGCCCCAGCATTTT. Variable domain in full (rest from reference TRBV7-2 and TRBJ1-5): GAGVSQSPSNKVTEKGKDVELRCDPISGHTALYWYRQSLGQGLEFLIYFQGNSAPDKSGLPSDRFSAERTGGSVSTLTIQRTQQEDSAVYLCASSSDSYQPQHFGDGTRLSIL.

The chain recombines TRBV28 with TRBJ1-6, with a tentative D call TRBD1 (5 bases). The germline V and J ends were trimmed by 2 bases and 2 bases, with 16 bases remaining between them. The CDR3 is 18 residues long. Germline CDR1 is MDHEN and CDR2 is SYDVKM. CDR3 nucleotides: TGTGCCAGCAGTTTAATTACCGGCCACAGGCCCTATAATTCACCCCTCCACTTT. It encodes CASSLITGHRPYNSPLHF.

J is TRBJ1-3 and V is TRBV7-2; weak D call: TRBD1 (5 bases). The V gene's germline CDR1 is SGHTA and CDR2 FQGNSA. There are 15 residues in the CDR3. The germline V and J ends were trimmed by 5 bases and 2 bases, with 13 bases remaining between them. The CDR3 DNA sequence: TGTGCCAGCAGCGAAGACGGGGCTCCTGGAAACACCATATATTTT. Its translation is CASSEDGAPGNTIYF.

The chain combines TRBV7-2 with TRBJ1-4; D is perhaps TRBD1 (6 bases). This CDR3 comprises 15 residues. The germline CDR1 and CDR2 sequences are SGHTA and FQGNSA. The V end lost 6 bases, the J end lost 6 bases, and 17 bases lay between the germline ends. CDR3 DNA sequence: TGTGCCAGCAGTTACAAACAGGGAGGGGATGAAAAACTGTTTTTT. This sequence encodes CASSYKQGGDEKLFF. Together with reference TRBV7-2 and TRBJ1-4, the CDR3 gives the full variable domain: GAGVSQSPSNKVTEKGKDVELRCDPISGHTALYWYRQSLGQGLEFLIYFQGNSAPDKSGLPSDRFSAERTGGSVSTLTIQRTQQEDSAVYLCASSYKQGGDEKLFFGSGTQLSVL.

The CDR3 region is CASSGTSGAYEQYF. The CDR3 nucleotides read TGTGCCAGCAGTGGTACCAGCGGGGCGTACGAGCAGTACTTC. The chain uses TRBV2 and TRBJ2-7, with TRBD2 identical over 7 bases. V was pared by 4 bases and J by 4 bases, with 7 bases of the junction left unmatched. This CDR3 has 14 amino acids. Germline V gene sequence: CDR1 SNHLY, CDR2 FYNNEI.

V is TRBV6-6 and J is TRBJ1-5; no firm D call. Germline V gene sequence: CDR1 MNHNY, CDR2 SVGAGI (reference sequence). This CDR3 comprises 14 residues. Trimming cost V 8 bases and J 9 bases, with 20 bases left between them. The CDR3 sequence: CASGLGDPTAPQHF. CDR3 in DNA: TGTGCCAGCGGGCTGGGCGACCCGACGGCGCCCCAGCATTTT.

V usage is TRBV9 and J usage is TRBJ2-7; a possible D gene is TRBD2 (6 bases). Germline values: CDR1 SGDLS, CDR2 YYNGEE. Trimming stripped 3 bases from V and 7 bases from J, with 14 bases between. This CDR3 comprises 13 residues. CDR3 protein: CASSARDSAEQYF. In DNA form, the CDR3 reads TGTGCCAGCAGCGCACGGGACTCCGCGGAGCAGTACTTC.

The genes are TRBV6-1 and TRBJ1-2; D is possibly TRBD1 (5 bases). Germline assignment: CDR1 MNHNS and CDR2 SASEGT. The CDR3 is made up of 13 amino acids. The germline V and J ends were trimmed by 6 bases and 4 bases, with 12 bases remaining between them. CDR3 sequence (DNA): TGTGCCAGCAGAGGCTTGACAGTCTATGGCTACACCTTC. Residues: CASRGLTVYGYTF.

The chain has TRBV30 and TRBJ2-7; 8 bases line up with TRBD1. Germline V CDR1 and CDR2: GTSNPN, SVGIG (reference sequence). This CDR3 comprises 13 residues. J lost 2 bases, V lost 5 bases, and 5 bases had no gene match. The CDR3: CAWSKDRAYEQYF. CDR3 coding DNA: TGTGCCTGGTCTAAGGACAGGGCCTACGAGCAGTACTTC.

The chain links TRBV2 to TRBJ1-2; D may be TRBD1 (5 bases). The CDR3 has 15 amino acids. The V end lost 2 bases, the J end lost 8 bases, and 18 bases lay between the germline ends. The germline CDR1 and CDR2 sequences are SNHLY and FYNNEI. The CDR3 DNA sequence: TGTGCCAGCAGTGAAACAGGACGGACCTTTAACGGCTACACCTTC. It specifies CASSETGRTFNGYTF.

V gene TRBV29-1 combines with J gene TRBJ2-5; 12 bases are shared with TRBD1. CDR3 size: 14 residues. Germline loops: CDR1 SQVTM, CDR2 ANQGSEA. Trimming at V came to 4 bases and at J to 5 bases, leaving 5 bases not matched to a gene. CDR3 DNA sequence: TGCAGCGTTGGGGGGACAGGGGGCTTCGAGACCCAGTACTTC. Amino acids: CSVGGTGGFETQYF.

This sequence joins TRBV4-1 and TRBJ2-5; 10 nucleotides align to TRBD2. Looked up from germline, CDR1 is MGHRA and CDR2 is YSYEKL. V was clipped by 5 bases and J by 4 bases; unmatched bases: 10. The length of the CDR3 is 16 residues. CDR3 region: CASSVKGVAGGETQYF. CDR3 in DNA: TGCGCCAGCAGCGTCAAGGGCGTAGCGGGGGGAGAGACCCAGTACTTC.

The rearrangement joins TRBV28 to TRBJ1-1; D not certain. CDR1 is MDHEN and CDR2 is SYDVKM in the germline V gene. Trimming pared 2 bases from V and 5 bases from J, leaving 9 bases between. There are 13 residues in the CDR3. CDR3 sequence (DNA): TGTGCCAGCAGTTTAGGGGTGGGAACTGAAGCTTTCTTT. Amino acids: CASSLGVGTEAFF.

This chain uses TRBV7-2 with TRBJ2-4; 7 positions match TRBD1. V was pared by 5 bases and J by 7 bases, with 8 bases of the junction left unmatched. CDR3 size: 14 residues. Germline lookup yields CDR1 SGHTA and CDR2 FQGNSA. The CDR3, as DNA: TGTGCCAGCAGCCAGCGACAGGGTCCGAACATTCAGTACTTC. Amino acids: CASSQRQGPNIQYF.

The chain combines TRBV2 with TRBJ1-5; a possible D gene is TRBD1 (6 bases). The germline gives CDR1 SNHLY, CDR2 FYNNEI. This CDR3 comprises 17 residues. Trimming took 2 bases from V and 3 from J, leaving 17 bases between them. CDR3 protein: CASSERGRLSDNQPQHF. In DNA form, the CDR3 reads TGTGCCAGCAGTGAACGGGGGCGCTTGTCGGACAATCAGCCCCAGCATTTT.